This T cell receptor (beta chain) came from a study of OX40 agonist ivuxolimab in advanced cancers. Study observations and caveats: Clonal expansion by week 6 occurred in CD4+ and CD8+ blood T cells (at 0.1 to 3.0 mg/kg).

Excluded were patients having autoimmune disease history or systemic immunosuppression. As to this clone: The antigen remains unidentified.

Repertoires were generated with immunoSEQ multiplex PCR, while TCRdb's copy carries only in-frame clones and drops some. The sample includes fewer than 12,000 clones, around three quarters of them seen just once. The CDR3 has 16 amino acids. Losses at the gene ends were 3 bases for V and 4 bases for J; bases not matched to a gene: 7. The germline gives CDR1 MDHEN, CDR2 SYDVKM. This specimen consisted of CD4+ or CD8+ T cells sorted from blood, obtained in a trial of the OX40 agonist ivuxolimab. The rearrangement joins TRBV28 to TRBJ2-1; 9 nucleotides align to TRBD2. This receptor was taken from an adult with an advanced solid tumor such as melanoma, head and neck, liver or kidney cancer. CDR3 protein: CASSFPGLAPYNEQFF. In DNA, the CDR3 is TGTGCCAGCAGTTTTCCGGGACTAGCACCTTACAATGAGCAGTTCTTC.